A single sample is the source of the 30 T cell receptor beta chains below, sequenced in a study of CD8 T cells in Susac syndrome. RNA totalling about 0.45 to 1 ug underwent reverse transcription with random hexamers. Each CDR3 protein gets one entry after TCRdb re-called the immunoSEQ multiplex PCR reads with MiXCR. The sample lists some 160,000 distinct CDR3 sequences; approximately 96% were seen once. The source material was CD8+ T cells from PBMCs. The receptor set was obtained from a human donor with multiple sclerosis.

The table lists this clonotype with a count of one. This chain connects TRBV12-3 or TRBV12-4 to TRBJ2-5; D may be TRBD2 (6 bases). V lost 4 bases and J 1 base, leaving 13 bases between the germline ends. CDR3 length: 15 amino acids. DNA for the CDR3: TGTGCCAGCAGTTCCCCTTTGCGGGGCCAAGAGACCCAGTACTTC. This encodes CASSSPLRGQETQYF.

The chain has TRBV13 and TRBJ2-7; D is perhaps TRBD1 (6 bases). CDR1 and CDR2 (germline): PRHDT, FYEKMQ (reference sequence). V was trimmed by 3 bases and J by 0 bases, leaving 9 bases between them. The CDR3 covers 14 residues. The CDR3 loop reads CASSLSGDSYEQYF. CDR3 sequence (DNA): TGTGCCAGCAGCTTGTCAGGGGACTCCTACGAGCAGTACTTC. The full variable domain, in which reference TRBV13 and TRBJ2-7 provide the parts outside the CDR3, is AAGVIQSPRHLIKEKRETATLKCYPIPRHDTVYWYQQGPGQDPQFLISFYEKMQSDKGSIPDRFSAQQFSDYHSELNMSSLELGDSALYFCASSLSGDSYEQYFGPGTRLTVT.

This sequence joins TRBV29-1 and TRBJ2-5; no definite D call. Germline V gives CDR1 SQVTM, CDR2 ANQGSEA. The V end lost 3 bases, the J end lost 0 bases, and 17 bases lay between the germline ends. There are 16 residues in the CDR3. The CDR3 reads CSVDSLERGDQETQYF. In DNA, the CDR3 is TGCAGCGTTGATAGTCTAGAGCGAGGTGACCAAGAGACCCAGTACTTC. Filled out from reference TRBV29-1 and TRBJ2-5, the complete variable domain reads SAVISQKPSRDICQRGTSLTIQCQVDSQVTMMFWYRQQPGQSLTLIATANQGSEATYESGFVIDKFPISRPNLTFSTLTVSNMSPEDSSIYLCSVDSLERGDQETQYFGPGTRLLVL.

The table lists this clonotype with a count of one. The rearrangement uses TRBV27 and TRBJ2-2; D gene uncertain. Germline CDR1 and CDR2: MNHEY and SMNVEV (reference sequence). Deletions cut 2 bases from V and 4 bases from J, with 5 bases between. The CDR3 sequence is 13 residues long. The CDR3 sequence is CASSLDFTGELFF. The CDR3 DNA reads as TGTGCCAGCAGTTTAGATTTCACCGGGGAGCTGTTTTTT.

Only one count was recorded for this clonotype. The chain uses TRBV10-2 and TRBJ1-1; D uncertain. The CDR3 length is 12 residues. Trimming stripped 2 bases from V and 11 bases from J, with 12 bases between. Germline loops: CDR1 WSHSY, CDR2 SAAADI. CDR3 sequence reads: CASSERRSPAFF. The CDR3 bases are TGCGCCAGCAGTGAGCGACGGAGCCCGGCTTTCTTT.

CDR3 in amino acids: CASSQRGQGGSPLHF. CDR3 bases: TGTGCCAGCAGCCAACGGGGACAGGGGGGTTCACCCCTCCACTTT. The chain combines TRBV4-2 with TRBJ1-6; 11 bases agree with TRBD1. Trimming cost V 2 bases and J 9 bases; bases outside gene matches: 3. This CDR3 is built from 15 residues. The germline CDR1 and CDR2 sequences are LGHNA and YNFKEQ.

The chain uses TRBV4-1 and TRBJ2-3, with a weak D call TRBD2 (5 bases). V lost 1 base and J lost 5, with 13 bases in between. The V gene's germline CDR1 is MGHRA and CDR2 YSYEKL. The CDR3 loop spans 15 amino acids. CDR3 amino acids: CASSQVRGSRDTQYF. CDR3 DNA: TGCGCCAGCAGCCAAGTGAGAGGGTCCAGAGATACGCAGTATTTT.

The CDR3 protein is CASNPSPSYGYTF. For the CDR3, the DNA is TGTGCCAGTAACCCCAGTCCCTCCTATGGCTACACCTTC. The gene calls are TRBV19 and TRBJ1-2; D unclear. CDR3 length equals 13 residues. Germline CDR1 is LNHDA and CDR2 is SQIVND (reference sequence). The V end lost 7 bases, the J end lost 4 bases, and 13 bases lay between the germline ends.

The sample holds one count of this clonotype. The V and J genes are TRBV25-1 and TRBJ2-1; maybe TRBD2 (6 bases). Trimming stripped 0 bases from V and 0 bases from J, with 9 bases between. The CDR3 consists of 16 residues. Germline CDR1 and CDR2: MGHDK and SYGVNS. The CDR3 loop is CASSEYRGISYNEQFF. CDR3 DNA: TGTGCCAGCAGTGAATACCGGGGGATCTCCTACAATGAGCAGTTCTTC.

The chain uses TRBV3-1 and TRBJ2-5, with 8 bases fitting TRBD1. The germline gives CDR1 LGHDT, CDR2 YNNKEL (reference sequence). Unmatched junction bases numbered 4, after V lost 3 bases and J lost 1 base. The CDR3 sequence is 15 residues long. The CDR3, as DNA: TGTGCCAGCAGCCACTTGGACAGGGCCCAAGAGACCCAGTACTTC. Encoded protein: CASSHLDRAQETQYF.

The genes are TRBV27 and TRBJ2-3; D gene unclear. CDR3 length: 12 amino acids. Germline CDR1 is MNHEY and CDR2 is SMNVEV (reference sequence). The ends were cut back, 5 bases at V and 8 bases at J, with 11 bases in the middle. This CDR3 is CASSPPLGTQYF. The DNA for the CDR3 is TGTGCCAGCAGTCCCCCCTTGGGTACGCAGTATTTT.

The V gene is TRBV29-1, the J gene TRBJ1-2, with TRBD1 matching 7 bases. CDR3 length: 12 amino acids. Germline V gene lookup returns CDR1 SQVTM and CDR2 ANQGSEA. After removal of 5 bases from V and 5 bases from J, the junction contained 5 bases not matched to a gene. The CDR3 spells CSVTGVNYGYTF. The CDR3 DNA follows: TGCAGCGTTACAGGGGTTAATTATGGCTACACCTTC.

V and J are TRBV28 and TRBJ1-2, with D perhaps TRBD1 (6 bases). Germline CDR1 reads MDHEN; CDR2 reads SYDVKM. V lost 5 bases, J lost 4 bases, and 14 bases lay in between. The CDR3 loop spans 14 amino acids. The chain's CDR3 is CASSPRTAIYGYTF. CDR3 DNA: TGTGCCAGCAGTCCTCGGACAGCGATCTATGGCTACACCTTC.

Turning to this clonotype: One end of the junction fails to match germline, which may point to a read error. The chain uses TRBV3-1 and TRBJ2-5; D unresolved. Per germline, CDR1 LGHDT and CDR2 YNNKEL (reference sequence). The length of the CDR3 is 15 residues. The CDR3 loop reads CASSQSLTSKDPTFF. CDR3 coding DNA: TGTGCCAGCAGCCAATCGCTGACCTCAAAAGACCCGACGTTCTTC.

V and J are TRBV27 and TRBJ2-5; TRBD2 might be the D (5 bases). CDR1 is MNHEY and CDR2 is SMNVEV in the germline V gene (reference sequence). The CDR3 is made up of 15 amino acids. V was cut by 5 bases and J by 5 bases, with 18 bases left in between. The CDR3 here is CASSRERTARETQYF. The DNA of the CDR3 is TGTGCCAGCAGTCGAGAGCGGACCGCGAGGGAGACCCAGTACTTC.

The chain joins TRBV15 to TRBJ1-2; possibly TRBD1 for D (6 bases). This CDR3 is built from 18 residues. The germline CDR1 and CDR2 sequences are LNHNV and YYDKDF (reference sequence). Trimming cost V 1 base and J 3 bases, with 21 bases left between them. The CDR3 here is CATSRVGQGRSSDYGYTF. CDR3 in DNA: TGTGCCACCAGCAGAGTGGGCCAGGGGCGTTCGAGCGACTATGGCTACACCTTC.

This clonotype was seen only once. The rearrangement links TRBV28 to TRBJ1-5; D gene ambiguous. Germline values: CDR1 MDHEN, CDR2 SYDVKM. The CDR3 length is 13 residues. V was clipped by 4 bases and J by 9 bases, with 13 bases between them. The CDR3 DNA follows: TGTGCCAGCAGTTCTTCCCGACTTCTGCCCCAGCATTTT. Protein: CASSSSRLLPQHF.

The V gene is TRBV15, the J gene TRBJ1-2; D is undetermined. The V and J ends lost 0 bases and 3 bases respectively, with 14 bases between them. This CDR3 is built from 16 residues. Germline V gives CDR1 LNHNV, CDR2 YYDKDF (reference sequence). The CDR3 DNA reads TGTGCCACCAGCAGAGACACCCCCCTCCGGGACTATGGCTACACCTTC. Translating it yields CATSRDTPLRDYGYTF. The complete variable domain, with remaining parts taken from reference TRBV15 and TRBJ1-2, reads DAMVIQNPRYQVTQFGKPVTLSCSQTLNHNVMYWYQQKSSQAPKLLFHYYDKDFNNEADTPDNFQSRRPNTSFCFLDIRSPGLGDTAMYLCATSRDTPLRDYGYTFGSGTRLTVV.

The chain carries TRBV3-1 and TRBJ2-7, with 7 nucleotides matching TRBD1. Germline assignment: CDR1 LGHDT and CDR2 YNNKEL (reference sequence). The CDR3 loop spans 17 amino acids. V lost 1 base, J lost 4 bases, and 13 bases stayed unmatched. The CDR3 here is CASSQAVHLGGLYEQYF. CDR3 bases: TGTGCCAGCAGCCAAGCGGTACACCTAGGGGGCTTGTACGAGCAGTACTTC.

The chain combines TRBV5-1 with TRBJ2-1; D remains ambiguous. The V gene's germline CDR1 is SGHRS and CDR2 YFSETQ. The CDR3 is 12 amino acids. V lost 4 bases and J 8 bases, leaving 10 bases between the germline ends. CDR3 sequence: CASSPRFDEQFF. CDR3 sequence (DNA): TGCGCCAGCAGCCCCCGGTTCGATGAGCAGTTCTTC.

The CDR3 sequence: CSVPNWTGSTDTQYF. CDR3 DNA: TGCAGCGTCCCTAATTGGACAGGTAGCACAGATACGCAGTATTTT. V is TRBV29-1 and J is TRBJ2-3; 7 nucleotides agree with TRBD1. Germline V gene lookup returns CDR1 SQVTM and CDR2 ANQGSEA. V lost 6 bases, J lost 0 bases, and 9 bases stayed unmatched. The CDR3 is 15 residues long.

CDR3 loop: CSATGGQLSIQYF. DNA for the CDR3: TGCAGTGCTACGGGGGGGCAATTGAGCATTCAGTACTTC. The chain has TRBV20-1 and TRBJ2-4, with 8 bases fitting TRBD2. The CDR3 covers 13 residues. From germline, CDR1 is DFQATT and CDR2 SNEGSKA (reference sequence). Trimming cost V 4 bases and J 9 bases; bases outside gene matches: 8.

The chain is built from TRBV30 and TRBJ2-2, with no clear D. Deletions cut 3 bases from V and 3 bases from J, with 8 bases between. CDR3 length equals 13 residues. The germline CDR1 and CDR2 sequences are GTSNPN and SVGIG (reference sequence). The CDR3 nucleotides read TGTGCCTGGAGACCAGCGTACACCGGGGAGCTGTTTTTT. It encodes CAWRPAYTGELFF.

This chain connects TRBV12-3 or TRBV12-4 to TRBJ2-5, with a possible D match to TRBD1 (5 bases). This CDR3 is 15 amino acids long. V lost 5 bases to trimming and J lost 2 bases, with 15 bases between them. This CDR3 is CASSLPGTGQETQYF. The CDR3 nucleotides read TGTGCCAGCAGTCTCCCGGGCACAGGTCAAGAGACCCAGTACTTC.

The chain uses TRBV18 and TRBJ1-1; D unresolved. Germline V gene data show CDR1 as KGHSH and CDR2 as LQKENI. The CDR3 consists of 11 residues. V lost 3 bases, J lost 6 bases, and 5 bases lay in between. The CDR3, as DNA: TGTGCCAGCTCACCGGACTCTGAAGCTTTCTTT. Amino acids: CASSPDSEAFF.

This clonotype has a single count. V usage is TRBV29-1 and J usage is TRBJ2-5, with 8 positions matching TRBD2. Germline trimming cut 4 bases from V and 4 bases from J; bases unmatched to any gene: 5. The CDR3 sequence is 13 residues long. Germline V gene sequence: CDR1 SQVTM, CDR2 ANQGSEA. In DNA, the CDR3 is TGCAGCGTTGCGGGGGGGGTAGGAGAGACCCAGTACTTC. This gives the protein CSVAGGVGETQYF.

The V and J genes are TRBV20-1 and TRBJ1-4, with 7 bases lining up with TRBD1. The CDR3 runs to 15 residues. Per germline, CDR1 DFQATT and CDR2 SNEGSKA (reference sequence). V shed 2 bases and J 8 bases; nucleotides not matched to a gene: 11. The CDR3, as DNA: TGCAGTGCTAGAATAGGGCCAGGGGGAAACGAAAAACTGTTTTTT. Translation: CSARIGPGGNEKLFF.

V is TRBV2 and J is TRBJ1-5; D remains ambiguous. The V gene's germline CDR1 is SNHLY and CDR2 FYNNEI. The CDR3 consists of 12 residues. Deletions cut 7 bases from V and 5 bases from J, with 9 bases between. Written as DNA, the CDR3 is TGTGCCAGCAACGAGGGAGATCAGCCCCAGCATTTT. The encoded protein is CASNEGDQPQHF.

This chain connects TRBV4-2 to TRBJ2-7, with a tentative D call TRBD1 (5 bases). CDR3 size: 15 residues. Trimming took 1 base from V and 2 from J, leaving 12 bases between them. Germline CDR1 reads LGHNA; CDR2 reads YNFKEQ. CDR3 loop: CASSQAPDTAYEQYF. The CDR3, as DNA: TGTGCCAGCAGCCAAGCCCCGGACACGGCCTACGAGCAGTACTTC.

The V call is TRBV4-1, the J call TRBJ1-5; D gene ambiguous. CDR1 is MGHRA, CDR2 YSYEKL, per germline. With 1 base removed from V and 3 bases from J, the gap between germline ends came to 7 bases. The CDR3 extends over 14 amino acids. CDR3 residues: CASSQGSSNQPQHF. The CDR3, as DNA: TGCGCCAGCAGCCAAGGGTCGTCCAATCAGCCCCAGCATTTT.